These 21 T cell receptor beta chains originate from one sample sequenced in a study of blood T cell repertoires in COVID-19. The method was immunoSEQ multiplex PCR; TCRdb's version includes in-frame clones alone and lacks a portion of them. Of roughly 90,000 clones listed, around 84% were seen once; the top ten hold roughly 37%. Sequenced input: peripheral blood. These receptors all come from an elderly man with acute or convalescent COVID-19.

This chain uses TRBV7-3 with TRBJ1-1, with D perhaps TRBD1 (6 bases). Per germline, CDR1 SGHTA and CDR2 FQGTGA. Trimming stripped 6 bases from V and 0 bases from J, with 11 bases between. The CDR3 length is 14 residues. The CDR3 reads CASSPQGMNTEAFF. Written as DNA, the CDR3 is TGTGCCAGCAGTCCTCAGGGGATGAACACTGAAGCTTTCTTT.

About this clone itself: One junction end disagrees with the germline gene, perhaps due to a read error. The CDR3 is CASSQAGEQCF. The CDR3 DNA reads TGTGCCAGTAGCCAAGCGGGGGAGCAGTGCTTC. J is TRBJ2-7 and V is TRBV19; 8 bases fit TRBD2. This CDR3 has 11 amino acids. CDR1 and CDR2 (germline): LNHDA, SQIVND (reference sequence).

The chain recombines TRBV18 with TRBJ2-7; possibly TRBD1 for D (5 bases). The germline CDR1 and CDR2 sequences are KGHSH and LQKENI. V shed 1 base and J shed 5 bases, with 24 bases lying between them. This CDR3 contains 18 residues. The CDR3: CASSPLPKGRPSGNEQYF. The CDR3 bases are TGTGCCAGCTCACCACTTCCAAAGGGTAGGCCCTCAGGGAACGAGCAGTACTTC. The complete variable domain, with remaining parts taken from reference TRBV18 and TRBJ2-7, reads NAGVMQNPRHLVRRRGQEARLRCSPMKGHSHVYWYRQLPEEGLKFMVYLQKENIIDESGMPKERFSAEFPKEGPSILRIQQVVRGDSAAYFCASSPLPKGRPSGNEQYFGPGTRLTVT.

The rearrangement uses TRBV9 and TRBJ2-5; a weak D match, TRBD2 (6 bases). The CDR3 covers 15 residues. From germline, CDR1 is SGDLS and CDR2 YYNGEE. Trimming left V 4 bases short and J 1 base short, with 14 bases between. The CDR3 reads CASSIGAGTQETQYF. The CDR3 region has the DNA TGTGCCAGCAGCATCGGGGCGGGGACCCAAGAGACCCAGTACTTC.

The chain has TRBV6-1 and TRBJ2-7; the D is unclear. The CDR3 contains 13 residues. The V gene's germline CDR1 is MNHNS and CDR2 SASEGT. Between the trimmed V and J ends, which lost 1 base and 4 bases, there was a span of 8 bases. The CDR3 is CASSEVPKYEQYF. The DNA of the CDR3 is TGTGCCAGCAGTGAAGTTCCTAAATACGAGCAGTACTTC.

The rearrangement uses TRBV5-1 and TRBJ1-2, with 7 nucleotides matching TRBD1. In germline, CDR1 is SGHRS, CDR2 YFSETQ. V was pared by 4 bases and J by 7 bases, with 4 bases of the junction left unmatched. The CDR3 is 12 amino acids. The chain's CDR3 is CASSADRAGYTF. CDR3 in DNA: TGCGCCAGCAGCGCCGACAGGGCTGGCTACACCTTC.

This rearrangement joins TRBV2 to TRBJ1-1; TRBD1 matches at 9 bases. The CDR3 extends over 14 amino acids. With V trimmed by 4 bases and J by 6 bases, 6 bases remained unmatched. CDR1 is SNHLY, CDR2 FYNNEI, per germline. The DNA for the CDR3 is TGTGCCAGCAGTGGCTTGGACAGGGGACCTGAAGCTTTCTTT. It specifies CASSGLDRGPEAFF.

The rearrangement links TRBV7-8 to TRBJ2-7; D possibly corresponds to TRBD1 (5 bases). Trimming cost V 5 bases and J 4 bases, with 12 bases left between them. Per germline, CDR1 SGHVS and CDR2 FQNEAQ. The CDR3 totals 13 residues. The CDR3 nucleotides read TGTGCCAGCAGCCCCTCTCAGGGATACGAGCAGTACTTC. Protein product: CASSPSQGYEQYF.

In its sample, this clone was seen a few times. V and J are TRBV6-4 and TRBJ2-6, with 11 nucleotides matching TRBD2. This CDR3 contains 18 residues. From germline, CDR1 is MRHNA and CDR2 SNTAGT. Trimming removed 0 bases from V and 0 bases from J; junction bases left unmatched: 1. CDR3 protein: CASSDSTSGSSGANVLTF. Here the CDR3 DNA reads TGTGCCAGCAGTGACTCAACTAGCGGGAGCTCTGGGGCCAACGTCCTGACTTTC.

This clone was counted a single time. This sequence joins TRBV7-2 and TRBJ1-1, with D possibly TRBD1 on 5 matching bases. The germline V and J ends were trimmed by 4 bases and 1 base, with 10 bases remaining between them. The germline V gene has CDR1 SGHTA and CDR2 FQGNSA. The length of the CDR3 is 14 residues. The CDR3 is CASSWGVRNTEAFF. Written as DNA, the CDR3 is TGTGCCAGCAGCTGGGGGGTGAGGAACACTGAAGCTTTCTTT.

The chain recombines TRBV19 with TRBJ2-4; 12 bases match TRBD1. V was pared by 7 bases and J by 6 bases, with 4 bases of the junction left unmatched. The V gene's germline CDR1 is LNHDA and CDR2 SQIVND (reference sequence). This CDR3 has 14 residues. CDR3: CASIGDRGRNIQYF. CDR3 in DNA: TGTGCCAGTATTGGGGACAGGGGGCGAAACATTCAGTACTTC.

The chain combines TRBV6-5 with TRBJ2-3; D remains unclear. Germline-derived CDR1 and CDR2 are MNHEY and SVGAGI. Trimming left V 7 bases short and J 6 bases short, with 17 bases between. This CDR3 comprises 14 residues. The CDR3 is CASTPSVVGDTQYF. The CDR3 DNA sequence: TGTGCCAGCACCCCCTCGGTAGTGGGCGATACGCAGTATTTT.

Here the CDR3 DNA reads TGTGCCAGCAGTGCGCGGACAGGGACGACAGATACGCAGTATTTT. This translates into CASSARTGTTDTQYF. The rearrangement joins TRBV2 to TRBJ2-3; the match to TRBD1 covers 8 bases. J gave up 3 bases and V 4 bases, and 6 bases lay outside the gene matches. Germline-derived CDR1 and CDR2 are SNHLY and FYNNEI. The CDR3 has 15 residues.

This chain connects TRBV6-5 to TRBJ1-1; 7 nucleotides agree with TRBD1. Germline loops: CDR1 MNHEY, CDR2 SVGAGI. This CDR3 comprises 14 residues. V lost 6 bases to trimming and J lost 1 base; unmatched junction nucleotides: 5. The CDR3 reads CASSPQGPNTEAFF. The CDR3 DNA reads as TGTGCCAGCAGCCCACAGGGGCCGAACACTGAAGCTTTCTTT.

The chain combines TRBV19 with TRBJ1-2; D is possibly TRBD1 (6 bases). Germline V gene data show CDR1 as LNHDA and CDR2 as SQIVND (reference sequence). This CDR3 comprises 14 residues. Deletions cut 4 bases from V and 3 bases from J, with 12 bases between. The CDR3 region has the DNA TGTGCCAGTAGTAGTGGGACATATGACTATGGCTACACCTTC. Encoded protein: CASSSGTYDYGYTF.

The gene calls are TRBV5-1 and TRBJ1-1, with D possibly matching TRBD1 (6 bases). Germline V gene data show CDR1 as SGHRS and CDR2 as YFSETQ. This CDR3 is 16 amino acids long. Trimming stripped 4 bases from V and 1 base from J, with 17 bases between. CDR3 coding DNA: TGCGCCAGCAGCCTAAAGACAGGCCCTCCGAACACTGAAGCTTTCTTT. Translated: CASSLKTGPPNTEAFF.

This clone was seen just once. The gene calls are TRBV28 and TRBJ2-1; D unresolved. Trimming cost V 5 bases and J 5 bases, with 16 bases left between them. The CDR3 loop spans 15 amino acids. Germline V lookup: CDR1 MDHEN, CDR2 SYDVKM. Written as DNA, the CDR3 is TGTGCCAGCAGTCGTAGAAGTGGGCTAAACAATGAGCAGTTCTTC. This sequence encodes CASSRRSGLNNEQFF.

The chain couples TRBV4-3 to TRBJ2-4; TRBD1 aligns across 8 bases. Germline CDR1 and CDR2: LGHNA and YSLEER. The ends lost 0 bases at V and 6 bases at J; junction bases unmatched: 7. There are 16 residues in the CDR3. The CDR3 spells CASSQDHKQGGNIQYF. The CDR3 nucleotides are TGCGCCAGCAGCCAAGATCACAAACAGGGGGGAAACATTCAGTACTTC.

The J gene is TRBJ2-5, the V gene TRBV7-2; TRBD2 matches at 13 bases. The germline gives CDR1 SGHTA, CDR2 FQGNSA. This CDR3 comprises 16 residues. With V trimmed by 4 bases and J by 5 bases, 7 bases remained unmatched. In DNA form, the CDR3 reads TGTGCCAGCAGCTCACGGACTAGCGGGAGACAGGAGACCCAGTACTTC. Translation gives CASSSRTSGRQETQYF.

J is TRBJ1-2 and V is TRBV27; weak D call: TRBD1 (6 bases). Germline CDR1 reads MNHEY; CDR2 reads SMNVEV (reference sequence). This CDR3 is 12 amino acids long. The V end lost 3 bases, the J end lost 10 bases, and 12 bases lay between the germline ends. The CDR3, as DNA: TGTGCCAGCAGTTTTACGACAGGACCCTACACCTTC. Its protein is CASSFTTGPYTF.

This clone has a handful of counts. The rearrangement joins TRBV7-9 to TRBJ1-2, with D tentatively TRBD1 (5 bases). This CDR3 contains 14 residues. With 4 bases removed from V and 2 bases from J, the gap between germline ends came to 11 bases. Germline V CDR1 and CDR2: SEHNR, FQNEAQ (reference sequence). CDR3 nucleotides: TGTGCCAGCAGCTCCCTCGGGGGAAACTATGGCTACACCTTC. Residues: CASSSLGGNYGYTF.